The 31 T cell receptor beta chains in this list originate from one sample, sequenced in a study of cytomegalovirus exposure and HLA in healthy donors (dated by TCRdb to 2016 to 2017). The library was generated by the immunoSEQ multiplex PCR assay. For the multiplex PCR, a mixture combining 60 forward primers for TCR Vbeta segments and 13 reverse primers for TCR Jbeta segments was used. TCRdb provides this immuneACCESS table in a form limited to in-frame rearrangements. Some clones are lacking; in checked studies, under half of them reflect an unresolved V gene, and why the rest are absent is not known. This sample holds approximately 150,000 clones; 75% to 85% were observed only once. Of the sample, 9.5% to 12% falls within the top ten clones. The sequencing input was PBMCs. The receptors come from a man over 45 in good health and CMV-seropositive.

Concerning this clone: The junction does not match germline at one end; this may be a read error. This chain links TRBV11-2 with TRBJ2-6; TRBD1 might be the D (6 bases). The CDR3 sequence is 17 residues long. The germline gives CDR1 SGHAT, CDR2 FQNNGV. The CDR3, as DNA: TGTGCCAGCAGCACGCACACAGGGATCTCTGGGGCCAACGGCCTGACTTTC. It specifies CASSTHTGISGANGLTF.

This chain links TRBV10-3 with TRBJ1-2, with 9 bases fitting TRBD1. The germline V gene has CDR1 ENHRY and CDR2 SYGVKD. J lost 3 bases, V lost 0 bases, and 5 bases had no gene match. This CDR3 has 16 residues. CDR3 in DNA: TGTGCCATCAGTGAGTCGAGACAGGGGGAAGACTATGGCTACACCTTC. Amino acids: CAISESRQGEDYGYTF.

The chain is built from TRBV10-3 and TRBJ2-1, with 7 bases lining up with TRBD1. Germline CDR1 reads ENHRY; CDR2 reads SYGVKD. The CDR3 is 14 residues long. The ends lost 6 bases at V and 0 bases at J; junction bases unmatched: 2. As DNA, the CDR3 is TGTGCCATCAGGGGACAGAGCTCCTACAATGAGCAGTTCTTC. It translates to CAIRGQSSYNEQFF.

The V call is TRBV2, the J call TRBJ2-5; 7 bases line up with TRBD2. J gave up 6 bases and V 5 bases, and 9 bases lay outside the gene matches. This CDR3 is 14 amino acids long. In germline, CDR1 is SNHLY, CDR2 FYNNEI. CDR3 protein: CASSSGTISQTQYF. The CDR3 DNA is TGTGCCAGCAGTTCCGGGACTATCAGCCAGACCCAGTACTTC.

This chain connects TRBV9 to TRBJ2-1, with 11 nucleotides matching TRBD2. This CDR3 comprises 15 residues. Germline V CDR1 and CDR2: SGDLS, YYNGEE. J gave up 10 bases and V 0 bases, and 6 bases lay outside the gene matches. The CDR3 DNA reads TGTGCCAGCAGCGTAGGGATAGCGGGAGGGCAGGAGCAGTTCTTC. Amino acid sequence: CASSVGIAGGQEQFF.

V usage is TRBV9 and J usage is TRBJ2-5; TRBD2 matches at 11 bases. V was pared by 2 bases and J by 1 base, with 1 base of the junction left unmatched. In germline, CDR1 is SGDLS, CDR2 YYNGEE. The CDR3 contains 15 residues. The CDR3 DNA follows: TGTGCCAGCAGCGTGACTAGCGGGGTCCAAGAGACCCAGTACTTC. This codes for CASSVTSGVQETQYF.

CDR3 protein: CASSSPTSGTDTQYF. CDR3 nucleotide sequence: TGTGCCAGCAGTTCGCCGACTAGCGGCACAGATACGCAGTATTTT. The chain employs TRBV27 and TRBJ2-3; 8 bases fit TRBD2. V gave up 4 bases and J gave up 1 base; unmatched junction bases: 4. CDR3 length equals 15 residues. Germline V gives CDR1 MNHEY, CDR2 SMNVEV (reference sequence).

The chain carries TRBV7-2 and TRBJ1-1, with 9 bases lining up with TRBD1. Trimming cost V 6 bases and J 10 bases; bases outside gene matches: 21. CDR1 and CDR2 (germline): SGHTA, FQGNSA. The CDR3 covers 17 residues. The CDR3: CASRPARVGTGSVGAFF. Here the CDR3 DNA reads TGTGCCAGCAGACCCGCAAGGGTGGGGACAGGGTCAGTGGGAGCTTTCTTT.

The chain combines TRBV5-1 with TRBJ2-1; 11 nucleotides agree with TRBD2. V lost 0 bases, J lost 5 bases, and 4 bases stayed unmatched. This CDR3 region has 16 residues. Per germline, CDR1 SGHRS and CDR2 YFSETQ. CDR3 coding DNA: TGCGCCAGCAGCTTGGGCCTAGCGGGAGGCAACAATGAGCAGTTCTTC. Translation gives CASSLGLAGGNNEQFF. Full variable domain (rest looked up from reference TRBV5-1 and TRBJ2-1): KAGVTQTPRYLIKTRGQQVTLSCSPISGHRSVSWYQQTPGQGLQFLFEYFSETQRNKGNFPGRFSGRQFSNSRSEMNVSTLELGDSALYLCASSLGLAGGNNEQFFGPGTRLTVL.

The CDR3 DNA reads as TGTGCCAGCAGTCTGGACAGACGTGGCTACACCTTC. It specifies CASSLDRRGYTF. This chain uses TRBV6-5 with TRBJ1-2, with D maybe TRBD1 (6 bases). Germline V gene lookup returns CDR1 MNHEY and CDR2 SVGAGI. Trimming cost V 5 bases and J 7 bases, with 11 bases left between them. The CDR3 contains 12 residues.

A few counts support this clone. J is TRBJ2-5 and V is TRBV28; the D gene is possibly TRBD2 (5 bases). This CDR3 contains 15 residues. The germline V gene encodes CDR1 MDHEN and CDR2 SYDVKM. V was cut by 5 bases and J by 5 bases, with 18 bases left in between. The DNA of the CDR3 is TGTGCCAGCAGTCCCGGAGGCTGGGTGGGTGAGACCCAGTACTTC. Translation gives CASSPGGWVGETQYF.

This chain uses TRBV7-3 with TRBJ2-7, with 7 positions matching TRBD1. The CDR3 runs 15 residues. Germline CDR1 and CDR2: SGHTA and FQGTGA. Germline trimming cut 4 bases from V and 5 bases from J; bases unmatched to any gene: 11. The CDR3 DNA follows: TGTGCCAGCAGCTCGCAAAACAGGGGTATCGACGAGCAGTACTTC. Its translation: CASSSQNRGIDEQYF.

This clone appeared a few times. The gene calls are TRBV6-6 and TRBJ2-1, with 8 bases aligning to TRBD2. The trim removed 6 bases at V and 7 bases at J, leaving 5 bases unmatched. CDR3 length equals 13 residues. Germline V CDR1 and CDR2: MNHNY, SVGAGI (reference sequence). CDR3 residues: CASSPLAVNEQFF. In DNA form, the CDR3 reads TGTGCCAGCAGCCCACTAGCGGTGAATGAGCAGTTCTTC.

The rearrangement joins TRBV4-2 to TRBJ2-1, with 11 bases that match TRBD2. V gave up 0 bases and J gave up 2 bases; unmatched junction bases: 9. The CDR3 is 19 amino acids. Germline-derived CDR1 and CDR2 are LGHNA and YNFKEQ. CDR3 coding DNA: TGTGCCAGCAGCCAAGAAATAGCGGGGGGGCCAATCCCCTACAATGAGCAGTTCTTC. Translating it yields CASSQEIAGGPIPYNEQFF.

The rearrangement links TRBV5-1 to TRBJ1-1, with 7 bases fitting TRBD1. There are 14 residues in the CDR3. With V trimmed by 0 bases and J by 4 bases, 3 bases remained unmatched. Germline-derived CDR1 and CDR2 are SGHRS and YFSETQ. CDR3 nucleotides: TGCGCCAGCAGCTTGGACAGGGGTTCCACTGAAGCTTTCTTT. It translates to CASSLDRGSTEAFF.

CDR3 residues: CASSVSTVTTEAFF. As DNA, the CDR3 is TGTGCCAGCAGCGTCTCGACAGTTACCACTGAAGCTTTCTTT. The rearrangement uses TRBV5-6 and TRBJ1-1; D possibly corresponds to TRBD1 (5 bases). V was pared by 4 bases and J by 4 bases, with 14 bases between. The CDR3 is 14 residues long. Germline V gene sequence: CDR1 SGHDT, CDR2 YYEEEE. The full variable domain, with the rest looked up from reference TRBV5-6 and TRBJ1-1, is DAGVTQSPTHLIKTRGQQVTLRCSPKSGHDTVSWYQQALGQGPQFIFQYYEEEERQRGNFPDRFSGHQFPNYSSELNVNALLLGDSALYLCASSVSTVTTEAFFGQGTRLTVV.

This chain links TRBV29-1 with TRBJ2-4; perhaps TRBD2 as D (5 bases). CDR1 and CDR2 from the germline V gene are SQVTM and ANQGSEA. Between the trimmed V and J ends, which lost 4 bases and 5 bases, there was a span of 9 bases. This CDR3 has 12 amino acids. CDR3 loop: CSVGVRENIQYF. Written as DNA, the CDR3 is TGCAGCGTTGGGGTGAGGGAAAACATTCAGTACTTC.

This clone turned up a few times. For the CDR3, the DNA is TGTGCCAGCACCATCCTGGGGGCGAACACTGAAGCTTTCTTT. Its translation is CASTILGANTEAFF. This chain uses TRBV28 with TRBJ1-1; perhaps TRBD1 as D (6 bases). The V end was cut by 7 bases, the J end by 1 base, with 13 bases between. The length of the CDR3 is 14 residues. Looked up from germline, CDR1 is MDHEN and CDR2 is SYDVKM.

The rearrangement links TRBV6-6 to TRBJ1-2; D is undetermined. CDR1 MNHNY and CDR2 SVGAGI come from the germline V gene (reference sequence). Deletions cut 2 bases from V and 8 bases from J, with 15 bases between. The CDR3 sequence is 14 residues long. The chain's CDR3 is CASSYHLESGGYTF. Here the CDR3 DNA reads TGTGCCAGCAGTTACCATTTGGAGTCGGGGGGCTACACCTTC.

This clone has just one count. V gene TRBV7-9 combines with J gene TRBJ1-5; no reliable D call. V lost 5 bases and J 0 bases, leaving 8 bases between the germline ends. CDR1 is SEHNR and CDR2 is FQNEAQ in the germline V gene (reference sequence). The CDR3 is 14 amino acids. The DNA of the CDR3 is TGTGCCAGCAGCATACAGAATAGCAATCAGCCCCAGCATTTT. Protein: CASSIQNSNQPQHF.

V is TRBV9 and J is TRBJ2-1; possible D gene TRBD1, 6 bases. There are 16 residues in the CDR3. Trimming left V 0 bases short and J 1 base short, with 11 bases between. Germline V gene data show CDR1 as SGDLS and CDR2 as YYNGEE. The CDR3 region is CASSVVGTPSYNEQFF. The CDR3 nucleotides read TGTGCCAGCAGCGTAGTAGGGACACCTTCCTACAATGAGCAGTTCTTC.

The chain couples TRBV14 to TRBJ1-1; D unresolved. Germline CDR1 is SGHDN and CDR2 is FVKESK. V dropped 0 bases and J dropped 4 bases, with 9 bases sitting between them. This CDR3 has 14 amino acids. The CDR3 region is CASSQDSSFTEAFF. In DNA form, the CDR3 reads TGTGCCAGCAGCCAAGATAGCAGTTTCACTGAAGCTTTCTTT.

This clone was counted once. V is TRBV9 and J is TRBJ2-5; perhaps TRBD1 as D (6 bases). V gave up 3 bases and J gave up 4 bases, with 10 bases separating them. The CDR3 spans 13 residues. The germline CDR1 and CDR2 sequences are SGDLS and YYNGEE. The chain's CDR3 is CASSETGLETQYF. CDR3 in DNA: TGTGCCAGCAGCGAAACAGGGCTAGAGACCCAGTACTTC.

This chain joins TRBV2 and TRBJ2-7; 8 bases are a match to TRBD2. CDR3 length: 15 amino acids. The ends lost 10 bases at V and 1 base at J; junction bases unmatched: 12. The V gene's germline CDR1 is SNHLY and CDR2 FYNNEI. The CDR3 loop is CAIGTGGGGSYEQYF. The CDR3 DNA reads TGTGCCATCGGGACGGGGGGCGGGGGGTCCTACGAGCAGTACTTC.

The V gene is TRBV18, the J gene TRBJ1-5, with D possibly being TRBD1 (6 bases). Germline CDR1 is KGHSH and CDR2 is LQKENI. V lost 3 bases and J lost 5, with 11 bases in between. CDR3 length: 14 residues. In nucleotides, the CDR3 is TGTGCCAGCTCACCCGGACAGCGAGATCAGCCCCAGCATTTT. Translation: CASSPGQRDQPQHF.

This sequence joins TRBV28 and TRBJ1-4; 8 nucleotides align to TRBD1. This CDR3 region has 12 residues. The germline CDR1 and CDR2 sequences are MDHEN and SYDVKM. Germline trimming cut 6 bases from V and 10 bases from J; bases unmatched to any gene: 4. The CDR3 region is CASSPGQGKLFF. CDR3 sequence (DNA): TGTGCCAGCAGCCCCGGACAGGGAAAACTGTTTTTT.

This sequence joins TRBV23-1 and TRBJ2-1; D gene unclear. TRBV23-1 is flagged as an ORF with uncertain function. The CDR3 is 15 amino acids. Trimming shortened V by 0 bases and J by 4 bases, and 10 bases separated the two germline ends. The DNA for the CDR3 is TGCGCCAGCAGTCAATCGTACAGATCTTACAATGAGCAGTTCTTC. It specifies CASSQSYRSYNEQFF.

This chain uses TRBV30 with TRBJ2-7, with 7 bases fitting TRBD1. This CDR3 comprises 12 residues. Germline trimming cut 7 bases from V and 2 bases from J; bases unmatched to any gene: 5. Germline V lookup: CDR1 GTSNPN, CDR2 SVGIG (reference sequence). The CDR3 sequence: CALGQEAYEQYF. CDR3 DNA: TGTGCCTTAGGACAGGAGGCCTACGAGCAGTACTTC.

The V call is TRBV20-1, the J call TRBJ2-7; no definite D call. Trimming took off 1 base at V and 5 bases at J, with 3 bases between the two ends. This CDR3 contains 10 residues. Germline loops: CDR1 DFQATT, CDR2 SNEGSKA (reference sequence). CDR3 sequence: CSARGNEQYF. Written as DNA, the CDR3 is TGCAGTGCTAGAGGTAACGAGCAGTACTTC.

V gene TRBV6-5 combines with J gene TRBJ2-5; 7 bases are a match to TRBD2. The CDR3 extends over 16 amino acids. Losses at the gene ends were 0 bases for V and 3 bases for J; bases not matched to a gene: 7. Germline-derived CDR1 and CDR2 are MNHEY and SVGAGI. In DNA, the CDR3 is TGTGCCAGCAGTTACTCGCCTAGCGGCTACAAAGAGACCCAGTACTTC. This sequence encodes CASSYSPSGYKETQYF.

With respect to this clone: Other DNA variants within this sample encode the same CDR3. The chain carries TRBV30 and TRBJ1-1; D remains unclear. From germline, CDR1 is GTSNPN and CDR2 SVGIG (reference sequence). The CDR3 covers 13 residues. With 1 base removed from V and 1 base from J, the gap between germline ends came to 7 bases. CDR3 coding DNA: TGTGCCTGGAGTGGCCAGGCGAACACTGAAGCTTTCTTT. Protein product: CAWSGQANTEAFF.